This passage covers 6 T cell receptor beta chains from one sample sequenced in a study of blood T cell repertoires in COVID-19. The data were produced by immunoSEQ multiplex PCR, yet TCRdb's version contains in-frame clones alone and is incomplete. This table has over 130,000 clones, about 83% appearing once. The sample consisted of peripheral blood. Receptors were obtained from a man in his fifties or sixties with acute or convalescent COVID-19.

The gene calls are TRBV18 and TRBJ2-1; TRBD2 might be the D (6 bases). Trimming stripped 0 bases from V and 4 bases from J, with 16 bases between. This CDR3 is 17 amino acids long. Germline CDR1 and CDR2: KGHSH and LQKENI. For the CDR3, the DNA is TGTGCCAGCTCACCACCGGGAAGGAGGGTGGGGTACAATGAGCAGTTCTTC. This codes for CASSPPGRRVGYNEQFF.

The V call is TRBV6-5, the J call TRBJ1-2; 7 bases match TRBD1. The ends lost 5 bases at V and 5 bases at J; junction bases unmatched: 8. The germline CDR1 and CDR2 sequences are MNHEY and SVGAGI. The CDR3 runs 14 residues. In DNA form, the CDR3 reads TGTGCCAGCAGTCTACCCGGGACAGATTATGGCTACACCTTC. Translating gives CASSLPGTDYGYTF.

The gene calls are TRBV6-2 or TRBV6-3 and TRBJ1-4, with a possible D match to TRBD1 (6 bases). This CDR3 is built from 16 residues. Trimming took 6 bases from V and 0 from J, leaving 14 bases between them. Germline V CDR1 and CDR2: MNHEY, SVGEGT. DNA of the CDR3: TGTGCCAGCAGCCCAGGACAGCCAACAACTAATGAAAAACTGTTTTTT. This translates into CASSPGQPTTNEKLFF.

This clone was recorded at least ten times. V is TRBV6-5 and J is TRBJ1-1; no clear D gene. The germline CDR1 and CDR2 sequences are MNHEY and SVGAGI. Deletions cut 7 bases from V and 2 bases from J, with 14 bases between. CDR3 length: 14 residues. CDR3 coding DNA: TGTGCCAGCACCTACCTACAGATAAACACTGAAGCTTTCTTT. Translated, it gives CASTYLQINTEAFF.

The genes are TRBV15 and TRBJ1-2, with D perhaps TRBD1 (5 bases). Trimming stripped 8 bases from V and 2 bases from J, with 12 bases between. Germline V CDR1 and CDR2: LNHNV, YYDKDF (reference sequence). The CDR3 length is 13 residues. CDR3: CATARTPNYGYTF. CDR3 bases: TGTGCCACCGCCCGGACACCAAACTATGGCTACACCTTC.

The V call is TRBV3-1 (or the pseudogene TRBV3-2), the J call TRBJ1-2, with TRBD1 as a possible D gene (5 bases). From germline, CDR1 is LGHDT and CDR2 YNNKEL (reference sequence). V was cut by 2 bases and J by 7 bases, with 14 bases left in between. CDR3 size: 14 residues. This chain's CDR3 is CASSQRGSRIGYTF. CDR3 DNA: TGTGCCAGCAGCCAACGGGGGAGTAGAATTGGCTACACCTTC.